The present entry profiles one TCR beta chain with its context. V was pared by 11 bases and J by 1 base, with 16 bases between. From germline, CDR1 is MNHNS and CDR2 SASEGT. The CDR3 loop spans 14 amino acids. This sample was taken from a study of glioma-infiltrating T cells after dendritic cell vaccination. Produced via immunoSEQ multiplex PCR; TCRdb's table is partial and in-frame only. The data show about 100,000 clones, around 80% seen once. Sample: blood, taken before dendritic cell vaccination. The chain couples TRBV6-1 to TRBJ2-3; D possibly corresponds to TRBD1 (5 bases). The sequence was collected from a human donor with glioblastoma. For the CDR3, the DNA is TGTGCCTGCGAGGTGGGGCAGCGCACAGATACGCAGTATTTT. Translated: CACEVGQRTDTQYF.